The 22 T cell receptor beta chains reported below all come from one sample, sequenced in a study of blood T cell repertoires in COVID-19. Sequenced by immunoSEQ multiplex PCR; TCRdb stores in-frame clones only, minus some. The table records about 160,000 clones, 82% of them present only once. The source material was PBMCs or T cells enriched from blood (not recorded which). These receptors originate from a man aged 60 to 75 who had recovered from COVID-19.

The chain links TRBV28 to TRBJ1-4; D unclear. The CDR3 length is 15 residues. CDR1 is MDHEN, CDR2 SYDVKM, per germline. The ends were cut back, 3 bases at V and 0 bases at J, with 8 bases in the middle. The CDR3 DNA follows: TGTGCCAGCAGTTTCCCGGTGTCAACTAATGAAAAACTGTTTTTT. Protein sequence: CASSFPVSTNEKLFF.

This clone showed up just once. The chain carries TRBV18 and TRBJ1-2; possible D gene TRBD1, 6 bases. Germline CDR1 reads KGHSH; CDR2 reads LQKENI. With 4 bases removed from V and 5 bases from J, the gap between germline ends came to 17 bases. The CDR3 is 15 amino acids. The CDR3 loop is CASSLPARGEYGYTF. The DNA of the CDR3 is TGTGCCAGCTCACTACCCGCCAGGGGTGAGTATGGCTACACCTTC. Filled out from reference TRBV18 and TRBJ1-2, the complete variable domain reads NAGVMQNPRHLVRRRGQEARLRCSPMKGHSHVYWYRQLPEEGLKFMVYLQKENIIDESGMPKERFSAEFPKEGPSILRIQQVVRGDSAAYFCASSLPARGEYGYTFGSGTRLTVV.

The rearrangement joins TRBV19 to TRBJ1-2, with TRBD1 identical over 9 bases. The CDR3 runs 13 residues. The germline V gene encodes CDR1 LNHDA and CDR2 SQIVND (reference sequence). J was trimmed by 2 bases and V by 9 bases; bases with no gene match: 4. The CDR3 reads CASEGQGNYGYTF. DNA of the CDR3: TGTGCCAGCGAGGGACAGGGCAACTATGGCTACACCTTC.

The V call is TRBV9, the J call TRBJ1-4, with 9 bases that match TRBD1. The length of the CDR3 is 19 residues. Germline CDR1 reads SGDLS; CDR2 reads YYNGEE. With 4 bases clipped from V and 0 bases from J, the junction kept 13 bases outside the gene matches. CDR3 loop: CASSPRTGAPQATNEKLFF. The CDR3 DNA reads TGTGCCAGCAGCCCGCGGACAGGGGCGCCCCAAGCAACTAATGAAAAACTGTTTTTT.

This clone was observed once. The rearrangement links TRBV28 to TRBJ1-4; D gene unclear. Germline V gene sequence: CDR1 MDHEN, CDR2 SYDVKM. V lost 3 bases, J lost 7 bases, and 12 bases lay in between. CDR3 length: 14 residues. DNA for the CDR3: TGTGCCAGCAGTTTCCCCGGGGAGTTTGAAAAACTGTTTTTT. Protein sequence: CASSFPGEFEKLFF.

This clone has a handful of counts. This chain links TRBV2 with TRBJ2-1; possible D gene TRBD2, 6 bases. The V gene lost 8 bases and the J gene lost 10 bases, with 12 bases spanning the gap. Germline CDR1 is SNHLY and CDR2 is FYNNEI. The CDR3 has 11 residues. Written as DNA, the CDR3 is TGTGCCAGCTCTACGGGACTGGAGCAGTTCTTC. Translating it yields CASSTGLEQFF.

V gene TRBV29-1 combines with J gene TRBJ1-1; 9 bases are a match to TRBD1. Per the germline V gene, CDR1 is SQVTM and CDR2 is ANQGSEA. V dropped 7 bases and J dropped 2; count of bases not matched to a gene: 8. This CDR3 is 14 amino acids long. CDR3 in amino acids: CSGRQGVDNTEAFF. DNA for the CDR3: TGCAGCGGTAGACAGGGGGTCGACAACACTGAAGCTTTCTTT.

V and J are TRBV19 and TRBJ2-2; no clear D gene. This CDR3 region has 14 residues. The V end was cut by 7 bases, the J end by 2 bases, with 11 bases between. The germline CDR1 and CDR2 sequences are LNHDA and SQIVND (reference sequence). CDR3 sequence: CASNSFLNTGELFF. CDR3 DNA: TGTGCCAGTAACTCTTTCCTAAACACCGGGGAGCTGTTTTTT.

The CDR3 nucleotides read TGTGCCAGTAGTATAGCCCCCGGACAGGGTAGCGCTGGCTACACCTTC. Residues: CASSIAPGQGSAGYTF. J is TRBJ1-2 and V is TRBV19; 8 bases map to TRBD1. The germline V gene has CDR1 LNHDA and CDR2 SQIVND (reference sequence). Trimming at V came to 1 base and at J to 7 bases, leaving 11 bases not matched to a gene. The CDR3 sequence is 16 residues long.

V usage is TRBV10-3 and J usage is TRBJ2-7; perhaps TRBD1 as D (6 bases). Trimming shortened V by 2 bases and J by 0 bases, and 11 bases separated the two germline ends. The CDR3 spans 15 residues. The germline V gene encodes CDR1 ENHRY and CDR2 SYGVKD. CDR3 region: CAISEVDSISYEQYF. The DNA for the CDR3 is TGTGCCATCAGTGAGGTGGACAGCATCTCCTACGAGCAGTACTTC.

V and J are TRBV11-2 and TRBJ1-4; 9 bases are a match to TRBD1. The J segment lost 8 bases and the V segment lost 1 base, leaving 5 bases of the junction unmatched. The CDR3 extends over 15 amino acids. Looked up from germline, CDR1 is SGHAT and CDR2 is FQNNGV. In DNA, the CDR3 is TGTGCCAGCAGCTTAGGGGACAGGGAGTTAGAAAAACTGTTTTTT. It is translated as CASSLGDRELEKLFF.

Points on this clone: A much bigger clone sits one base away, suggesting this may be a read error. This rearrangement joins TRBV7-9 to TRBJ1-6; D call uncertain. Germline lookup yields CDR1 SEHNR and CDR2 FQNEAQ (reference sequence). V dropped 3 bases and J dropped 0 bases, with 6 bases sitting between them. The CDR3 consists of 15 residues. The DNA of the CDR3 is TGTGCCAGCAGCTTTGGCAGCTCCTATAATTCACCCCTCCACTTT. Its translation is CASSFGSSYNSPLHF.

This chain uses TRBV10-3 with TRBJ1-2; 7 bases line up with TRBD1. This CDR3 is built from 15 residues. After removal of 2 bases from V and 6 bases from J, the junction contained 9 bases not matched to a gene. Germline V gene data show CDR1 as ENHRY and CDR2 as SYGVKD. This CDR3 reads CAISEGGGRLDGYTF. DNA for the CDR3: TGTGCCATCAGTGAGGGAGGGGGCCGCTTGGATGGCTACACCTTC.

V gene TRBV28 combines with J gene TRBJ1-1; D unclear. The ends were cut back, 5 bases at V and 5 bases at J, with 12 bases in the middle. Per germline, CDR1 MDHEN and CDR2 SYDVKM. The CDR3 consists of 13 residues. The CDR3 coding sequence is TGTGCCAGCAGTCCTACGTGGAGGACTGAAGCTTTCTTT. Translation: CASSPTWRTEAFF. The full variable domain, in which reference TRBV28 and TRBJ1-1 provide the parts outside the CDR3, is DVKVTQSSRYLVKRTGEKVFLECVQDMDHENMFWYRQDPGLGLRLIYFSYDVKMKEKGDIPEGYSVSREKKERFSLILESASTNQTSMYLCASSPTWRTEAFFGQGTRLTVV.

The genes are TRBV5-1 and TRBJ2-7, with 7 bases fitting TRBD1. J lost 7 bases, V lost 0 bases, and 4 bases had no gene match. Germline CDR1 SGHRS, CDR2 YFSETQ. This CDR3 contains 13 residues. The CDR3 DNA reads as TGCGCCAGCAGCTTGGCCGGGACAGAAGAGCAGTACTTC. This encodes CASSLAGTEEQYF.

This clone was detected only once. The chain is built from TRBV5-6 and TRBJ2-3; TRBD2 agrees at 7 bases. The CDR3 loop spans 16 amino acids. V lost 4 bases and J lost 0; bases outside the gene matches: 8. The germline CDR1 and CDR2 sequences are SGHDT and YYEEEE. The CDR3 DNA sequence: TGTGCCAGCAGCATATTAGCGGGTGCGAGCACAGATACGCAGTATTTT. It codes for CASSILAGASTDTQYF.

V usage is TRBV18 and J usage is TRBJ2-7, with a tentative D call TRBD1 (6 bases). The V end was cut by 2 bases, the J end by 2 bases, with 7 bases between. The CDR3 length is 13 residues. The germline V gene has CDR1 KGHSH and CDR2 LQKENI. CDR3 loop: CASSPGTTYEQYF. In DNA, the CDR3 is TGTGCCAGCTCACCAGGGACAACCTACGAGCAGTACTTC.

The gene calls are TRBV28 and TRBJ1-5; D gene uncertain. V lost 7 bases to trimming and J lost 5 bases, with 12 bases between them. The CDR3 covers 13 residues. Germline values: CDR1 MDHEN, CDR2 SYDVKM. The CDR3 here is CASTGSQHQPQHF. DNA for the CDR3: TGTGCCAGCACGGGATCTCAACATCAGCCCCAGCATTTT.

The sample holds a few counts of this clone. This chain links TRBV7-3 with TRBJ2-5; the D is unclear. Germline V gives CDR1 SGHTA, CDR2 FQGTGA. This CDR3 region has 13 residues. Between the trimmed V and J ends, which lost 5 bases and 5 bases, there was a span of 12 bases. The CDR3 region is CASSPGVIETQYF. The CDR3 region has the DNA TGTGCCAGCAGCCCCGGAGTCATTGAGACCCAGTACTTC.

Only one count was recorded for this clone. The gene calls are TRBV27 and TRBJ1-2; D gene unclear. The ends were cut back, 3 bases at V and 3 bases at J, with 8 bases in the middle. The CDR3 has 13 residues. Looked up from germline, CDR1 is MNHEY and CDR2 is SMNVEV (reference sequence). CDR3 DNA: TGTGCCAGCAGTTTGGGCCAGGACTATGGCTACACCTTC. This gives the protein CASSLGQDYGYTF.

V usage is TRBV5-1 and J usage is TRBJ2-1; the D gene is possibly TRBD1 (5 bases). Per germline, CDR1 SGHRS and CDR2 YFSETQ. Trimming removed 4 bases from V and 5 bases from J, with 13 bases in between. This CDR3 is 14 amino acids long. This CDR3 reads CASSPGHVDNEQFF. The CDR3 DNA reads as TGCGCCAGCAGCCCCGGACACGTAGACAATGAGCAGTTCTTC.

For this clone: This sample includes further DNA sequences coding for the same CDR3. This sequence joins TRBV29-1 and TRBJ2-5; D gene ambiguous. Between the trimmed V and J ends, which lost 4 bases and 5 bases, there was a span of 5 bases. Germline V lookup: CDR1 SQVTM, CDR2 ANQGSEA. CDR3 size: 10 residues. CDR3 amino acids: CSVVGETQYF. The CDR3 coding sequence is TGCAGCGTTGTCGGGGAGACCCAGTACTTC. Supplemented by reference TRBV29-1 and TRBJ2-5, the full variable domain reads SAVISQKPSRDICQRGTSLTIQCQVDSQVTMMFWYRQQPGQSLTLIATANQGSEATYESGFVIDKFPISRPNLTFSTLTVSNMSPEDSSIYLCSVVGETQYFGPGTRLLVL.